Below, one T cell receptor (beta chain) is given with its context. The data belong to a study of blood T cell dynamics during melanoma immunotherapy. Described time point: week 3, after first cycle of checkpoint inhibitor. Produced via immunoSEQ multiplex PCR; TCRdb's table is partial and in-frame only. The sample holds around 11,000 clones, more than 70% seen once. This specimen consisted of blood, obtained from a patient treated with checkpoint blockade. The origin of this receptor is a human donor with melanoma.

The CDR3 region is CASSYDRRGEKLFF. The CDR3 DNA reads as TGTGCCAGCAGTTATGACAGGCGGGGAGAAAAACTGTTTTTT. The rearrangement links TRBV6-5 to TRBJ1-4; possibly TRBD1 for D (6 bases). The CDR3 covers 14 residues. Germline-derived CDR1 and CDR2 are MNHEY and SVGAGI. Between the trimmed V and J ends, which lost 3 bases and 8 bases, there was a span of 13 bases.